The TCR beta chain under discussion was sequenced for a study of monozygotic twins with inflammatory bowel disease. Overall study results and limits: Whether twins were concordant or discordant made no difference to repertoire similarity, possibly from limited power. Nothing supported a single strong signal or clonotype that was associated with IBD. IBD patients, compared with healthy twins, shared fewer clonotypes with others (especially with disease activity).

TCRdb re-called the 5' RACE reads; every CDR3 protein appears as one record, without DNA. This listing includes over 35,000 distinct CDR3 sequences. CDR1 is SGHAT and CDR2 is FQNNGV in the germline V gene. This CDR3 contains 14 residues. A word on this clonotype: Its antigen remains unknown.

Whole-blood total RNA was extracted without T cell sorting. The receptor comes from a human donor with ulcerative colitis or Crohn's disease, or a healthy co-twin of an affected twin (not recorded which). V is TRBV11-2 and J is TRBJ2-3. The sample consisted of blood. The CDR3 loop is CASSLGQGTDTQYF.